The entry below gives a single TCR beta chain sequence along with its context. Its specificity is unknown. CDR3 and TCR beta VDJ profiling relied on genomic DNA as the template. TCRdb re-derived calls from the reads in MiXCR, one entry per CDR3 protein. This table has 160,000 or so distinct CDR3 sequences, about two thirds appearing once. This sample was included in a study of CD8+CD57+ T cells in acquired aplastic anemia. Study-level points and caveats: Patients and controls shared 25 to 30 CD8+ CDR3 sequences, highly expressed in patients. No significant patient-versus-control difference appeared in CD8+ Simpson's diversity.

It was patients with CD8+CD57+ cell expansion by flow cytometry who were chosen for sequencing. Sequenced input: sorted CD4+, CD8+, or CD8+CD57+ T cells (not recorded which) from PBMCs. This receptor was identified in a human donor with aplastic anemia.

CDR3 sequence (DNA): TGTGCCAGTAGTATAGTCCCCAAGACAGGGGGGATGAACACTGAAGCTTTCTTT. Protein sequence: CASSIVPKTGGMNTEAFF. The V gene is TRBV19, the J gene TRBJ1-1, with TRBD1 matching over 9 bases. CDR1 and CDR2 from the germline V gene are LNHDA and SQIVND (reference sequence). There are 18 residues in the CDR3. V lost 1 base and J lost 0; bases outside the gene matches: 9.